A selection of T cell receptor beta chains follows, all from one sample in a study of follicular helper T cells after annual influenza vaccination. Repertoires were generated with immunoSEQ multiplex PCR, while TCRdb's copy carries only in-frame clones and drops some. Of 2,000 or so clones listed, about four fifths are singletons. The sample in question was CXCR5+ CD38- circulating T follicular helper cells from blood, obtained 7 days after influenza vaccination. Source of these receptors: an adult who received the influenza vaccine. Each CDR3 is given with its conserved first and last residue. D genes are given only for firm matches. Clone size is shown for a subset of rows, as once, few, many or a class of expanded clone.

clone_size: -
v_call: TRBV13
d_call: TRBD2
j_call: TRBJ2-2
cdr3_aa: CASIRLAGGGSTGELFF
cdr3_nt: TGTGCCAGCATCCGACTAGCGGGGGGCGGGAGCACCGGGGAGCTGTTTTTT

clone_size: few
v_call: TRBV28
d_call: -
j_call: TRBJ1-2
cdr3_aa: CASSYQLYGYTF
cdr3_nt: TGTGCCAGCAGTTACCAGCTTTATGGCTACACCTTC

clone_size: -
v_call: TRBV5-1
d_call: -
j_call: TRBJ1-3
cdr3_aa: CASSANLAGNTIYF
cdr3_nt: TGCGCCAGCAGCGCCAATCTTGCTGGAAACACCATATATTTT

clone_size: -
v_call: TRBV6-1
d_call: TRBD2
j_call: TRBJ2-3
cdr3_aa: CASSDGTSGDTQYF
cdr3_nt: TGTGCCAGCAGTGATGGGACTAGCGGAGATACGCAGTATTTT

clone_size: -
v_call: TRBV28
d_call: -
j_call: TRBJ2-6
cdr3_aa: CASGGGTGANVLTF
cdr3_nt: TGTGCCAGCGGGGGGGGCACTGGGGCCAACGTCCTGACTTTC

clone_size: -
v_call: TRBV6-1
d_call: -
j_call: TRBJ2-1
cdr3_aa: CASSDPAGLRNEQFF
cdr3_nt: TGTGCCAGCAGTGACCCGGCGGGCCTTCGGAATGAGCAGTTCTTC

clone_size: -
v_call: TRBV28
d_call: TRBD1
j_call: TRBJ2-1
cdr3_aa: CASSLAPGQVYNEQFF
cdr3_nt: TGTGCCAGCAGTTTAGCCCCGGGACAGGTTTACAATGAGCAGTTCTTC

clone_size: few
v_call: TRBV5-1
d_call: TRBD1
j_call: TRBJ1-1
cdr3_aa: CASSRDGQDTEAFF
cdr3_nt: TGCGCCAGCAGCCGAGACGGACAGGACACTGAAGCTTTCTTT

clone_size: -
v_call: TRBV28
d_call: TRBD1
j_call: TRBJ2-6
cdr3_aa: CASTAGTGWSGANVLTF
cdr3_nt: TGTGCCAGCACCGCCGGGACAGGGTGGTCTGGGGCCAACGTCCTGACTTTC

clone_size: few
v_call: TRBV10-3
d_call: -
j_call: TRBJ1-2
cdr3_aa: CAISESPRDYGYTF
cdr3_nt: TGTGCCATCAGTGAGTCGCCCCGGGACTATGGCTACACCTTC

clone_size: -
v_call: TRBV30
d_call: -
j_call: TRBJ2-1
cdr3_aa: CAWSGHYRGPTTSSYNEQFF
cdr3_nt: TGTGCCTGGAGTGGACACTATCGGGGGCCCACCACTTCCTCCTACAATGAGCAGTTCTTC

clone_size: -
v_call: TRBV19
d_call: -
j_call: TRBJ1-5
cdr3_aa: CASSGGTLGAQPQHF
cdr3_nt: TGTGCCAGTAGTGGGGGAACCCTTGGCGCTCAGCCCCAGCATTTT

clone_size: few
v_call: TRBV6-1
d_call: TRBD1
j_call: TRBJ1-2
cdr3_aa: CASRKGTGGTYGYTF
cdr3_nt: TGTGCCAGCAGGAAAGGGACAGGGGGCACTTATGGCTACACCTTC

clone_size: -
v_call: TRBV6-5
d_call: -
j_call: TRBJ1-3
cdr3_aa: CASSPIAGNTIYF
cdr3_nt: TGTGCCAGCAGTCCAATAGCAGGGAACACCATATATTTT

clone_size: -
v_call: TRBV4-2
d_call: -
j_call: TRBJ2-3
cdr3_aa: CASSQAGHTDTQYF
cdr3_nt: TGTGCCAGCAGTCAAGCGGGTCACACAGATACGCAGTATTTT

clone_size: -
v_call: TRBV6-5
d_call: TRBD1
j_call: TRBJ1-1
cdr3_aa: CASSYSTGVSTEAFF
cdr3_nt: TGTGCCAGCAGTTACTCGACAGGGGTTAGCACTGAAGCTTTCTTT

clone_size: -
v_call: TRBV4-1
d_call: -
j_call: TRBJ2-1
cdr3_aa: CASSQRDLSSYNEQFF
cdr3_nt: TGCGCCAGCAGCCAAAGGGACCTCAGCTCCTACAATGAGCAGTTCTTC

clone_size: -
v_call: TRBV6-1
d_call: TRBD1
j_call: TRBJ1-2
cdr3_aa: CASSEARPTGIGRAYGYTF
cdr3_nt: TGTGCCAGCAGTGAAGCCCGACCGACAGGGATAGGCCGAGCCTATGGCTACACCTTC

clone_size: -
v_call: TRBV4-3
d_call: -
j_call: TRBJ1-3
cdr3_aa: CASSQDQQGNTIYF
cdr3_nt: TGCGCCAGCAGCCAAGATCAACAGGGAAACACCATATATTTT

clone_size: -
v_call: TRBV7-8
d_call: -
j_call: TRBJ1-3
cdr3_aa: CASSNSGNTIYF
cdr3_nt: TGTGCCAGCAGTAACTCTGGAAACACCATATATTTT

clone_size: -
v_call: TRBV7-2
d_call: -
j_call: TRBJ1-1
cdr3_aa: CASSLSSGKAFF
cdr3_nt: TGTGCCAGCAGCTTATCTTCAGGGAAAGCTTTCTTT

clone_size: -
v_call: TRBV6-9
d_call: -
j_call: TRBJ2-7
cdr3_aa: CASSHRDGYEQYF
cdr3_nt: TGTGCCAGCAGTCACAGGGACGGGTACGAGCAGTACTTC

clone_size: -
v_call: TRBV5-1
d_call: -
j_call: TRBJ1-1
cdr3_aa: CASSLAEANTEAFF
cdr3_nt: TGCGCCAGCAGCTTGGCCGAGGCGAACACTGAAGCTTTCTTT

clone_size: -
v_call: TRBV28
d_call: -
j_call: TRBJ2-6
cdr3_aa: CASSLPSGARSGANVLTF
cdr3_nt: TGTGCCAGCAGTTTGCCGTCAGGGGCCCGCTCTGGGGCCAACGTCCTGACTTTC

clone_size: -
v_call: TRBV4-2
d_call: -
j_call: TRBJ2-2
cdr3_aa: CASSLAGGGGRRNTGELFF
cdr3_nt: TGTGCCAGCAGCCTGGCCGGGGGTGGGGGACGTCGGAACACCGGGGAGCTGTTTTTT

clone_size: few
v_call: TRBV4-3
d_call: -
j_call: TRBJ1-5
cdr3_aa: CASSQETGQPQHF
cdr3_nt: TGCGCCAGCAGCCAAGAGACAGGCCAGCCCCAGCATTTT

clone_size: -
v_call: TRBV2
d_call: -
j_call: TRBJ1-5
cdr3_aa: CASSEGQNQPQHF
cdr3_nt: TGTGCCAGCAGTGAAGGACAGAATCAGCCCCAGCATTTT

clone_size: -
v_call: TRBV7-8
d_call: TRBD2
j_call: TRBJ2-5
cdr3_aa: CASRPGGRGRQETQYF
cdr3_nt: TGTGCCAGCAGGCCGGGAGGGAGAGGGCGGCAAGAGACCCAGTACTTC

clone_size: few
v_call: TRBV2
d_call: TRBD1
j_call: TRBJ1-5
cdr3_aa: CASSGDSTRQPQHF
cdr3_nt: TGTGCCAGCAGTGGGGACAGTACCCGTCAGCCCCAGCATTTT

clone_size: once
v_call: TRBV5-1
d_call: TRBD1
j_call: TRBJ2-7
cdr3_aa: CASSGGQDREEQYF
cdr3_nt: TGCGCCAGCAGCGGGGGCCAGGACAGGGAGGAGCAGTACTTC

clone_size: -
v_call: TRBV2
d_call: TRBD1
j_call: TRBJ2-3
cdr3_aa: CASSRIGQGSDTQYF
cdr3_nt: TGTGCCAGCAGCCGGATAGGACAGGGTTCAGATACGCAGTATTTT

clone_size: -
v_call: TRBV19
d_call: -
j_call: TRBJ1-4
cdr3_aa: CASSPPGRRDEKLFF
cdr3_nt: TGTGCCAGTAGCCCACCCGGACGGCGAGATGAAAAACTGTTTTTT

clone_size: few
v_call: TRBV7-9
d_call: -
j_call: TRBJ2-7
cdr3_aa: CASSKGYEQYF
cdr3_nt: TGTGCCAGCAGCAAGGGGTACGAGCAGTACTTC

clone_size: -
v_call: TRBV5-4
d_call: -
j_call: TRBJ1-2
cdr3_aa: CASSLNGQFYGYTF
cdr3_nt: TGTGCCAGCAGCTTGAACGGACAGTTCTATGGCTACACCTTC

clone_size: few
v_call: TRBV19
d_call: TRBD1
j_call: TRBJ1-5
cdr3_aa: CASRVGTGRRNQPQHF
cdr3_nt: TGTGCCAGTCGCGTCGGGACAGGGCGTCGCAATCAGCCCCAGCATTTT

clone_size: -
v_call: TRBV6-1
d_call: TRBD1
j_call: TRBJ2-1
cdr3_aa: CASSTNGDRGNEQFF
cdr3_nt: TGTGCCAGCAGTACCAACGGGGACAGGGGGAATGAGCAGTTCTTC

clone_size: -
v_call: TRBV7-9
d_call: -
j_call: TRBJ1-2
cdr3_aa: CASSADTHSYGYTF
cdr3_nt: TGTGCCAGCAGCGCAGACACTCATTCCTATGGCTACACCTTC

clone_size: -
v_call: TRBV7-9
d_call: -
j_call: TRBJ1-5
cdr3_aa: CASTSGNQPQHF
cdr3_nt: TGTGCCAGCACCTCGGGTAATCAGCCCCAGCATTTT

clone_size: -
v_call: TRBV6-7
d_call: -
j_call: TRBJ2-1
cdr3_aa: CASVVRGWSYNEQFF
cdr3_nt: TGTGCCAGCGTTGTTCGTGGTTGGAGTTACAATGAGCAGTTCTTC

clone_size: -
v_call: TRBV7-9
d_call: -
j_call: TRBJ1-1
cdr3_aa: CASSLASTVTEAFF
cdr3_nt: TGTGCCAGCAGCTTAGCGTCTACGGTCACTGAAGCTTTCTTT

clone_size: -
v_call: TRBV27
d_call: TRBD1
j_call: TRBJ1-4
cdr3_aa: CASSYRGRRGKLFF
cdr3_nt: TGTGCCAGCAGTTACAGGGGGCGCCGGGGAAAACTGTTTTTT

clone_size: -
v_call: TRBV6-1
d_call: TRBD1
j_call: TRBJ2-2
cdr3_aa: CASRGTVGGELFF
cdr3_nt: TGTGCCAGCAGGGGGACAGTCGGCGGGGAGCTGTTTTTT

clone_size: -
v_call: TRBV2
d_call: -
j_call: TRBJ2-5
cdr3_aa: CASSARDLGQETQYF
cdr3_nt: TGTGCCAGCAGTGCAAGGGACTTGGGGCAAGAGACCCAGTACTTC

clone_size: -
v_call: TRBV7-2
d_call: -
j_call: TRBJ2-4
cdr3_aa: CASSFRRMDIQYF
cdr3_nt: TGTGCCAGCAGCTTTCGACGAATGGACATTCAGTACTTC

clone_size: -
v_call: TRBV19
d_call: TRBD2
j_call: TRBJ2-2
cdr3_aa: CASSRSGGPNTGELFF
cdr3_nt: TGTGCCAGCAGTCGGAGCGGGGGCCCGAACACCGGGGAGCTGTTTTTT

clone_size: -
v_call: TRBV29-1
d_call: -
j_call: TRBJ2-5
cdr3_aa: CSAGQETQYF
cdr3_nt: TGCAGCGCCGGCCAAGAGACCCAGTACTTC